The present entry profiles one TCR beta chain with its context. This sample is part of a study of T cell changes during pregnancy in multiple sclerosis. Germline assignment: CDR1 SGHTA and CDR2 FQGNSA. The CDR3 has 16 amino acids. V shed 8 bases and J 0 bases; nucleotides not matched to a gene: 5. The repertoire was sequenced with immunoSEQ multiplex PCR; TCRdb's copy has only in-frame clones and lacks some. The sample yields tens of thousands of clones, around 93% seen once. The TCR sequence derives from a female donor in good health, enrolled as a control in a pregnancy study. This chain uses TRBV7-2 with TRBJ2-6; 9 nucleotides align to TRBD1. This specimen was peripheral blood, taken in the second trimester of pregnancy. CDR3 protein: CASVGQGLSGANVLTF. The CDR3 bases are TGTGCCAGCGTGGGACAGGGCCTCTCTGGGGCCAACGTCCTGACTTTC.